These T cell receptor beta chains were read from a single sample in a study of blood T cell repertoires in COVID-19. Method: immunoSEQ multiplex PCR; TCRdb's copy keeps in-frame clones and lacks some. The data contain 150,000 to 200,000 clones, 90% of them singletons. The sample was peripheral blood. These receptors were taken from a man over 45 with acute or convalescent COVID-19. The CDR3 runs from the conserved cysteine through the conserved F or W. D genes are given only for firm matches.

V gene	J gene	CDR3 length	D gene	CDR3 protein
TRBV6-5	TRBJ1-1	13	NA	CASSYVPGTEAFF
TRBV6-5	TRBJ1-2	14	TRBD1	CASSSVGQGYGYTF
TRBV5-8	TRBJ2-1	16	TRBD2	CASSSHNELAGGEQFF
TRBV7-8	TRBJ1-6	16	NA	CASSLGGRSTNSPLHF
TRBV4-3	TRBJ1-4	15	NA	CASREGGGSNEKLFF
TRBV6-2/TRBV6-3	TRBJ2-1	15	NA	CASSRAGATYNEQFF
TRBV7-2	TRBJ1-5	13	TRBD1	CASSPDRAQPQHF
TRBV5-1	TRBJ1-4	15	TRBD1	CASSLGGQGFEKLFF
TRBV18	TRBJ2-3	15	TRBD2	CASSPIAGATDTQYF
TRBV6-5	TRBJ2-6	15	NA	CASSYTSSGANVLTF
TRBV19	TRBJ1-1	13	NA	CASIKTGYTEAFF
TRBV7-9	TRBJ2-7	14	TRBD2	CASSDGTRFHEQYF
TRBV24-1	TRBJ2-2	17	TRBD1	CATSDPTVRQGAGELFF